This TCR beta chain emerged from a study of PD-1 blockade in classical Hodgkin lymphoma. Some clones are missing from TCRdb's copy, which holds only in-frame ones; the method was immunoSEQ multiplex PCR. The table records tens of thousands of clones, roughly 78% of them present only once. Time point indicated: cycle 4 day 1 (C4D1), after around six weeks of nivolumab. Brentuximab vedotin exposure varied among the patients, all of whom had relapsed after autologous stem cell transplantation. The CDR3 consists of 13 residues. Germline V lookup: CDR1 SSHAT, CDR2 FNYEAQ (reference sequence). V was clipped by 6 bases and J by 5 bases; unmatched bases: 4.

This receptor was taken from a human donor with classical Hodgkin lymphoma. V is TRBV7-7 and J is TRBJ2-5; 9 bases map to TRBD2. This specimen was peripheral blood mononuclear cells (PBMCs), taken before the fourth cycle of nivolumab. The CDR3 DNA reads TGTGCCAGCAGTTCGAGCGGGGGGGAGACCCAGTACTTC. Its protein product is CASSSSGGETQYF.